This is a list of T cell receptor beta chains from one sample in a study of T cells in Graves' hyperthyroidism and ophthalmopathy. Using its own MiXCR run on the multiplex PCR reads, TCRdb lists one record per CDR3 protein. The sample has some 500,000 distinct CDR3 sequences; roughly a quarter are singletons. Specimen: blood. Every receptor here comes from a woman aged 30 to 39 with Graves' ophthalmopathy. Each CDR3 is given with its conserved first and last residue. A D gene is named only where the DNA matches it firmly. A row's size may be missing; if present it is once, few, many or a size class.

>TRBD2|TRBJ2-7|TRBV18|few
TGTGCCAGCTCACCCGCGGGGGGCGTCGAGGGATACGGGCAGTACTTC
CASSPAGGVEGYGQYF
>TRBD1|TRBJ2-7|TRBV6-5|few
TGTGCCAGCAGTTACGACCGGGACAGGGTTGGGGAGCAGTACTTC
CASSYDRDRVGEQYF
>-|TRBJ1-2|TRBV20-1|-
TGCAGTGCTAGAGATGGGGGTAACTATGGCTACACCTTC
CSARDGGNYGYTF
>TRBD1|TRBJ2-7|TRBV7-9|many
TGTGCCAGCAGCTTGAGGACAGGAACCTACGAGCAGTACTTC
CASSLRTGTYEQYF
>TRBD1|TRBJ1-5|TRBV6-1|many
TGTGCCAGCAGTCCTATGGGACAGGGAGGGCAGCCCCAGCATTTT
CASSPMGQGGQPQHF
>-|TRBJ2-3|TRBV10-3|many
TGTGCCATCAGTGACGGGACTCTCACAGATACGCAGTATTTT
CAISDGTLTDTQYF
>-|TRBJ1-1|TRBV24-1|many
TGTGCCACCAGTCCGGGGGGATCGAACACTGAAGCTTTCTTT
CATSPGGSNTEAFF
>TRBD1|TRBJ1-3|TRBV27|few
TGTGCCAGCAGACAACAGGGGGCGCTTGGAAACACCATATATTTT
CASRQQGALGNTIYF
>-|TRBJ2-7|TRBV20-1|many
TGCAGTGCTAGATCAGTAGAAGGGGTCTTAGAGCAGTACTTC
CSARSVEGVLEQYF
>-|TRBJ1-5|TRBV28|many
TGTGCCAGCAGTTTATGGACAGATAGCAATCAGCCCCAGCATTTT
CASSLWTDSNQPQHF
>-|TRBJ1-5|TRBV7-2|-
TGTGCCAGCAGCTTGCAGGGGCCTCATCAGCCCCAGCATTTT
CASSLQGPHQPQHF
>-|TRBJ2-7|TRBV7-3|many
TGTGCCAGCAGCCTAAATACACTCTCACGGGGGAACGAGCAGTACTTC
CASSLNTLSRGNEQYF
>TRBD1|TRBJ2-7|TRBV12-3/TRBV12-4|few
TGTGCCAGCAGTTCTACAGGGGCGAAATCGGCCTACGAGCAGTACTTC
CASSSTGAKSAYEQYF
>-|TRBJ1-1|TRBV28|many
TGTGCCAGCAGCTCTTCATTGAACACTGAAGCTTTCTTT
CASSSSLNTEAFF
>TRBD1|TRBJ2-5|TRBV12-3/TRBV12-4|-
TGTGCCAGCAGTTCGGGACAGGGTGACAAGACCCAGTACTTC
CASSSGQGDKTQYF
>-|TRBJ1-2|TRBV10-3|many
TGTGCCATCAGTGAGCCGACAGAGTTGTATAACTATGGCTACACCTTC
CAISEPTELYNYGYTF
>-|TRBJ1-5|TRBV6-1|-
TGTGCCAGCAGTGAATCTATGGGCAGCAATCAGCCCCAGCATTTT
CASSESMGSNQPQHF
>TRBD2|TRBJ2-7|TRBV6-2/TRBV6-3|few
TGTGCCAGCAGTAAGACCGGGACTAGCGGGGGATGGCTCGAGCAGTACTTC
CASSKTGTSGGWLEQYF
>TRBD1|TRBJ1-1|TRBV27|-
TGTGCCAGCAGTTCCATTCGTCCGATGACAGGGGAGGGTCATAACACTGAAGCTTTCTTT
CASSSIRPMTGEGHNTEAFF
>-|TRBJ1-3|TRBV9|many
TGTGCCAGCAGCGTAGATGGAGGCGGAAACACCATATATTTT
CASSVDGGGNTIYF
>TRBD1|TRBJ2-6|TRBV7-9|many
TGTGCCAGCAGCGCATGGGACAGCCAAGGTGGGGCCAACGTCCTGACTTTC
CASSAWDSQGGANVLTF
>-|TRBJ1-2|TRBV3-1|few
TGTGCCAGCAGCCAATGGGATGCCTATGGCTACACCTTC
CASSQWDAYGYTF
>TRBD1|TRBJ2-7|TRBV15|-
TGTGCCACCAGTCGGGACAGCACTTACGAGCAGTACTTC
CATSRDSTYEQYF
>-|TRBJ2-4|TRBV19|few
TGTGCCAGTAGTTCGAGGGGGGACAGCCTAGCCAAAAACATTAAGTACTTC
CASSSRGDSLAKNIKYF
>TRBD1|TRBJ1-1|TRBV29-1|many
TGCAGCGTAACAGGGGATATTACTACTGAAGCTTTCTTT
CSVTGDITTEAFF
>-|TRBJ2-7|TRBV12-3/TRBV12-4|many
TGTGCCAGCAGTTTTAATGGGGGGCGGTCACTAAGGTGGGAGCAGTACTTC
CASSFNGGRSLRWEQYF
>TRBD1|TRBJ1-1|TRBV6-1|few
TGTGCCAGCAGTGGGGAGACAGGGGGCATGAACACTGAAGCTTTCTTT
CASSGETGGMNTEAFF
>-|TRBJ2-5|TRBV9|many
TGTGCCAGCAGCGTAGATCTAGAGACCCAGTACTTC
CASSVDLETQYF
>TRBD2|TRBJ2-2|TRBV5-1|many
TGCGCCAGCAGCGGACTAGCGGGGCCCGGGGAGCTGTTTTTT
CASSGLAGPGELFF
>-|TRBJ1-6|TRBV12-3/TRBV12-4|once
TGTGCCAGCAGTTTAGACGCAGGCGGCAGAGTATATTCACCCCTCCACTTT
CASSLDAGGRVYSPLHF
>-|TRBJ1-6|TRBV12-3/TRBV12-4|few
TGTGCCAGCAGTTTTTTCGTGGGGGTAGGAAACTCACCCCTCCACTTT
CASSFFVGVGNSPLHF
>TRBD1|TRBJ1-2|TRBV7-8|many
TGTGCCAGCAGTTCGCGGGACAGGGGTAACTATGGCTACACCTTC
CASSSRDRGNYGYTF
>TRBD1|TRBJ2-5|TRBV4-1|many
TGCGCCAGCAGCTTGGTAGGACAGGGTAAAGAAAAAGAGACCCAGTACTTC
CASSLVGQGKEKETQYF
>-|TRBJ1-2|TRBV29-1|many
TGCAGCGCCGCAGGGGACACGGGGAACTATGGCTACACCTTC
CSAAGDTGNYGYTF
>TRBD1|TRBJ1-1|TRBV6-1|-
TGTGCCAGCAGTGCGGACAGGGCTACGAACACTGAAGCTTTCTTT
CASSADRATNTEAFF
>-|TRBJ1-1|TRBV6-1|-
TGTGCCAGCAGTGACAAGGGACACACGAACACTGAAGCTTTCTTT
CASSDKGHTNTEAFF
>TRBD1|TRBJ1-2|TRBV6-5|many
TGTGCCAGCACTATCGACAGGGCCCAGTATGGCTACACCTTC
CASTIDRAQYGYTF
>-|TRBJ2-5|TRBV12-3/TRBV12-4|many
TGTGCCAGCAGTCCCCCACAGGGCCAAGAGACCCAGTACTTC
CASSPPQGQETQYF
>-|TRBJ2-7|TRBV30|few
TGTGCCTGGAGATACGGCAGCTCCTACGAGCAGTACTTC
CAWRYGSSYEQYF
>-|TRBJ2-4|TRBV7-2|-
TGTGCCAGCAGCTTAGACGCCAGGACAAACATTCAGTACTTC
CASSLDARTNIQYF
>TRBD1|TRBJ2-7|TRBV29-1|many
TGCAGCGTCGCCGGGACAGGGTCCTACGAGCAGTACTTC
CSVAGTGSYEQYF
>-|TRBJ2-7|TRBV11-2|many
TGTGCCAGCAGCCCTGTGGCCCTTTCTTACGAGCAGTACTTC
CASSPVALSYEQYF
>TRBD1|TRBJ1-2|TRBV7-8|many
TGTGCCAGCAGCGCTTACAGGGGAGCTAACTATGGCTACACCTTC
CASSAYRGANYGYTF
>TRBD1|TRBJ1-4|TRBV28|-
TGTGCCAGCGGCACCCGGGACAGGGCAACTAATGAAAAACTGTTTTTT
CASGTRDRATNEKLFF
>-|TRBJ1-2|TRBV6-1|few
TGTGCCAGCAGCCTCGACGGGGGTCGGGGCTACACCTTC
CASSLDGGRGYTF
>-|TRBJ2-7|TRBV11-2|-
TGTGCCAGCAGCATCCCCCGGGACTTCCCGACCTACGAGCAGTACTTC
CASSIPRDFPTYEQYF
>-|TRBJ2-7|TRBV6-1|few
TGTGCCAGCAGTGAGAAAAGGACGGGGATGAGGGACTACGAGCAGTACTTC
CASSEKRTGMRDYEQYF
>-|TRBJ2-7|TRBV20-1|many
TGCAGTGCTCTGTGGGACGAGCAGTACTTC
CSALWDEQYF
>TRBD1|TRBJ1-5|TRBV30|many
TGTGCCTGGAGTGGAACCGGGACAGGGGTGCATTTT
CAWSGTGTGVHF
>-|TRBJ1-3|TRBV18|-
TGTGCCAGCTCACCACCTAAGGGAGCCCGAAACACCATATATTTT
CASSPPKGARNTIYF